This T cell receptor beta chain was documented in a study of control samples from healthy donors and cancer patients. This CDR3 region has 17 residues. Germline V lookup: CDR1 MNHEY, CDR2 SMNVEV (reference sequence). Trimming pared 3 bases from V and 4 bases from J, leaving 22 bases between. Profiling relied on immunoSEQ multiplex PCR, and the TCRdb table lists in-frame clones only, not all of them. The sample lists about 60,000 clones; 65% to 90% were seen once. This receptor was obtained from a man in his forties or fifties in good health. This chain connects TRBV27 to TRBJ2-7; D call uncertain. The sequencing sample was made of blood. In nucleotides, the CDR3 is TGTGCCAGCAGTTTTGAACGGACGAGCGATTACCGTTACGAGCAGTACTTC. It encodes CASSFERTSDYRYEQYF.